This T cell receptor (beta chain) was identified during a study of blood T cell repertoires in COVID-19. Overall study context: Sites across the United States, Italy and Spain contributed samples from acute and convalescent COVID-19. PBMCs, B-cell-depleted T cells, or T cells provided the cDNA or gDNA that made up the material.

V lost 5 bases to trimming and J lost 3 bases, with 9 bases between them. CDR1 SQVTM and CDR2 ANQGSEA come from the germline V gene. The CDR3 has 12 residues. In the study's own analysis: By means of reference gene primer amplification, nucleated cell counts were estimated. Assay used: immunoSEQ multiplex PCR; TCRdb lists only in-frame clones, some missing. V, J and clone size were drawn from that table, and D and trimming were deduced from the DNA. The sample shows approximately 250,000 clones, more than 75% of them seen only once. Notes on this clone: Distinct nucleotide sequences in the sample also encode this CDR3.

The chain has TRBV29-1 and TRBJ2-3; weak D call: TRBD2 (5 bases). This clonotype was sampled from a man aged 40-55 years with acute or convalescent COVID-19. What was sequenced was peripheral blood. CDR3 nucleotides: TGCAGCGTTCTGACGGGGACAGATACGCAGTATTTT. This translates into CSVLTGTDTQYF.